Below are 21 T cell receptor beta chains sequenced from a single sample in a study of T cell responses to AZD1222 COVID-19 vaccine. Sequenced by immunoSEQ multiplex PCR; TCRdb stores in-frame clones only, minus some. The sample shows some 190,000 clones, 85% to 95% of them seen only once. The material sequenced was peripheral blood, taken on day 0 of AZD1222 vaccination. Source of these receptors: an adult in good health.

The chain is built from TRBV9 and TRBJ1-1; no firm D call. Germline values: CDR1 SGDLS, CDR2 YYNGEE. CDR3 size: 13 residues. The V end was cut by 8 bases, the J end by 1 base, with 12 bases between. The CDR3 DNA is TGTGCCAGTCGCCGTGAAGCGAACACTGAAGCTTTCTTT. Translating gives CASRREANTEAFF.

The chain recombines TRBV3-1 (or the pseudogene TRBV3-2) with TRBJ1-1; D gene ambiguous. The ends were cut back, 0 bases at V and 8 bases at J, with 10 bases in the middle. The germline CDR1 and CDR2 sequences are LGHDT and YNNKEL (reference sequence). CDR3 length: 13 amino acids. The CDR3 DNA reads TGTGCCAGCAGCCAAGATACGGTCATGGAAGCTTTCTTT. Its protein is CASSQDTVMEAFF.

In DNA, the CDR3 is TGTGCCAGTAGTATTCAACAGGGAGTGAGGAACGAGCAGTACTTC. The encoded protein is CASSIQQGVRNEQYF. V usage is TRBV19 and J usage is TRBJ2-7, with D possibly matching TRBD1 (6 bases). The germline V and J ends were trimmed by 3 bases and 5 bases, with 17 bases remaining between them. CDR3 length: 15 amino acids. The V gene's germline CDR1 is LNHDA and CDR2 SQIVND (reference sequence).

The chain employs TRBV19 and TRBJ2-1; 9 bases match TRBD2. Germline V gene sequence: CDR1 LNHDA, CDR2 SQIVND (reference sequence). This CDR3 has 19 residues. Trimming cost V 5 bases and J 4 bases; bases outside gene matches: 18. The CDR3 loop is CASSSATSGYGSLYNEQFF. The CDR3 region has the DNA TGTGCCAGTAGTTCCGCGACTAGCGGATACGGGTCGTTGTACAATGAGCAGTTCTTC.

V gene TRBV12-3 or TRBV12-4 combines with J gene TRBJ1-2; D gene uncertain. Between the trimmed V and J ends, which lost 5 bases and 1 base, there was a span of 8 bases. The CDR3 sequence is 13 residues long. CDR3 residues: CASSARVNYGYTF. CDR3 bases: TGTGCCAGCAGTGCCCGCGTTAACTATGGCTACACCTTC.

This chain links TRBV28 with TRBJ2-7; possibly TRBD2 for D (6 bases). V gave up 6 bases and J gave up 5 bases, with 14 bases separating them. Germline V lookup: CDR1 MDHEN, CDR2 SYDVKM. The CDR3 is made up of 13 amino acids. CDR3 coding DNA: TGTGCCAGCAGCCCGACTAGAAACAACGAGCAGTACTTC. Protein product: CASSPTRNNEQYF.

The rearrangement links TRBV6-6 to TRBJ1-2; D may be TRBD1 (6 bases). V was pared by 5 bases and J by 7 bases, with 17 bases between. The V gene's germline CDR1 is MNHNY and CDR2 SVGAGI (reference sequence). The CDR3 has 14 residues. The DNA of the CDR3 is TGTGCCAGCAGTCCCCGGGAGGGGGATATTGGCTACACCTTC. It translates to CASSPREGDIGYTF.

V and J are TRBV4-3 and TRBJ1-4, with 7 positions matching TRBD1. Germline V lookup: CDR1 LGHNA, CDR2 YSLEER. The junction had 9 bases not matched to a gene; V was cut back by 6 bases and J by 8 bases. This CDR3 comprises 14 residues. The CDR3 spells CASSPDRVGEKLFF. The DNA for the CDR3 is TGCGCCAGCAGTCCAGACAGGGTTGGAGAAAAACTGTTTTTT.

The chain combines TRBV18 with TRBJ1-2, with D maybe TRBD1 (5 bases). Germline V lookup: CDR1 KGHSH, CDR2 LQKENI. Deletions cut 6 bases from V and 2 bases from J, with 13 bases between. The CDR3 is 14 residues long. The CDR3 DNA sequence: TGTGCCAGCTCCGCCCAGGGATCGAACTATGGCTACACCTTC. It yields the protein CASSAQGSNYGYTF.

This chain uses TRBV6-5 with TRBJ1-2; TRBD1 aligns across 8 bases. The germline V gene has CDR1 MNHEY and CDR2 SVGAGI. This CDR3 has 13 amino acids. Trimming removed 6 bases from V and 7 bases from J; junction bases left unmatched: 7. The CDR3, as DNA: TGTGCCAGCAGCGCCCGACAGGGGCCTGGCTACACCTTC. Protein: CASSARQGPGYTF.

The rearrangement uses TRBV3-1 (or the pseudogene TRBV3-2) and TRBJ2-3; D ambiguous. The CDR3 consists of 12 residues. CDR1 and CDR2 from the germline V gene are LGHDT and YNNKEL (reference sequence). Trimming removed 5 bases at V and 4 bases at J, with 7 bases between. The chain's CDR3 is CASSFSSDTQYF. CDR3 nucleotides: TGTGCCAGCAGCTTTAGCTCAGATACGCAGTATTTT.

V is TRBV3-1 (or the pseudogene TRBV3-2) and J is TRBJ1-6; 7 bases agree with TRBD1. Germline assignment: CDR1 LGHDT and CDR2 YNNKEL (reference sequence). The CDR3 is 15 residues long. J gave up 6 bases and V 4 bases, and 6 bases lay outside the gene matches. CDR3 bases: TGTGCCAGCAGCCGACCGGGACAGCGTAATTCACCCCTCCACTTT. This encodes CASSRPGQRNSPLHF.

The V and J genes are TRBV27 and TRBJ1-5; maybe TRBD1 (5 bases). CDR1 and CDR2 from the germline V gene are MNHEY and SMNVEV (reference sequence). The CDR3 consists of 15 residues. The V end lost 2 bases, the J end lost 5 bases, and 13 bases lay between the germline ends. Here the CDR3 reads CASSLGGGTHQPQHF. In nucleotides, the CDR3 is TGTGCCAGCAGTTTAGGTGGGGGGACCCATCAGCCCCAGCATTTT.

The chain employs TRBV7-2 and TRBJ1-6, with unresolved D. From germline, CDR1 is SGHTA and CDR2 FQGNSA. Trimming shortened V by 5 bases and J by 10 bases, and 18 bases separated the two germline ends. The CDR3 has 15 amino acids. For the CDR3, the DNA is TGTGCCAGCAGCCTACTGACTCCTCCTCGATCACCCCTCCACTTT. As protein: CASSLLTPPRSPLHF.

The chain is built from TRBV11-2 and TRBJ1-2, with TRBD1 as a possible D gene (6 bases). V was trimmed by 5 bases and J by 9 bases, leaving 19 bases between them. CDR3 length: 14 amino acids. CDR1 and CDR2 from the germline V gene are SGHAT and FQNNGV. Here the CDR3 reads CASSIGGPRGSYTF. CDR3 DNA: TGTGCCAGCAGCATCGGGGGGCCACGGGGCAGCTACACCTTC.

This sequence joins TRBV3-1 (or the pseudogene TRBV3-2) and TRBJ1-1; 7 positions agree with TRBD1. Germline trimming cut 0 bases from V and 4 bases from J; bases unmatched to any gene: 8. CDR3 size: 16 residues. CDR1 LGHDT and CDR2 YNNKEL come from the germline V gene (reference sequence). The CDR3 nucleotides read TGTGCCAGCAGCCAAGATCGGAGACAGGGTGCCACTGAAGCTTTCTTT. It specifies CASSQDRRQGATEAFF.

Of note for this clone: An end of the junction does not agree with germline; a read error may underlie this. The J gene is TRBJ2-2, the V gene TRBV6-4; TRBD1 agrees at 7 bases. The germline V gene has CDR1 MRHNA and CDR2 SNTAGT. The CDR3 length is 16 residues. CDR3 DNA: TGTGCCAGCAGTCACTCGACAGGGAGCAACGCCGGGGAGCTGTTTTTT. It encodes CASSHSTGSNAGELFF.

The count of this clone is one. The CDR3 loop is CASSSQGGVSGNTIYF. The CDR3 coding sequence is TGTGCCAGCAGTTCTCAGGGAGGGGTCTCTGGAAACACCATATATTTT. The V call is TRBV2, the J call TRBJ1-3; D perhaps matches TRBD1 (5 bases). This CDR3 is built from 16 residues. Germline V gene sequence: CDR1 SNHLY, CDR2 FYNNEI. Trimming shortened V by 5 bases and J by 0 bases, and 14 bases separated the two germline ends.

This clone was seen only a few times. V and J are TRBV3-1 (or the pseudogene TRBV3-2) and TRBJ2-1, with D tentatively TRBD1 (6 bases). The CDR3 is 13 amino acids. With 0 bases removed from V and 8 bases from J, the gap between germline ends came to 8 bases. Looked up from germline, CDR1 is LGHDT and CDR2 is YNNKEL (reference sequence). The CDR3 protein is CASSQEGGDEQFF. CDR3 bases: TGTGCCAGCAGCCAAGAAGGGGGAGATGAGCAGTTCTTC.

This chain links TRBV9 with TRBJ2-6; D may be TRBD1 (7 bases). The CDR3 is 17 amino acids. Germline CDR1 is SGDLS and CDR2 is YYNGEE. Trimming removed 3 bases at V and 0 bases at J, with 13 bases between. The CDR3 DNA reads as TGTGCCAGCAGCGCCAGGGGGGACTTCTCTGGGGCCAACGTCCTGACTTTC. Translated: CASSARGDFSGANVLTF.

A single count supports this clone. The rearrangement joins TRBV5-1 to TRBJ1-3, with 7 bases that match TRBD1. This CDR3 is built from 14 residues. V shed 2 bases and J 6 bases; nucleotides not matched to a gene: 5. Germline CDR1 and CDR2: SGHRS and YFSETQ. This chain's CDR3 is CASSFRQGENTIYF. The DNA of the CDR3 is TGCGCCAGCAGCTTCAGACAGGGTGAAAACACCATATATTTT.